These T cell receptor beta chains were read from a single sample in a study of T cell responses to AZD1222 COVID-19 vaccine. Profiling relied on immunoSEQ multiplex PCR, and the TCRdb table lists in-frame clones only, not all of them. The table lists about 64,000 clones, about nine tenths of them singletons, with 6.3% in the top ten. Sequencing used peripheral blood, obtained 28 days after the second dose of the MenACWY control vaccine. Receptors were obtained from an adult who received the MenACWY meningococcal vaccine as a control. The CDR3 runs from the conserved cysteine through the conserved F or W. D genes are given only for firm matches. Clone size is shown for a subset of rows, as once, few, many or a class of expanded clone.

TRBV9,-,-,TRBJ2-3,TGTGCCAGCAGCGTAGCCGGGACTCTTGGCACAGATACGCAGTATTTT,CASSVAGTLGTDTQYF
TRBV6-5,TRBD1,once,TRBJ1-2,TGTGCCAGCAGTTACTCGTCTGAGGGGGCACGTTATGGCTACACCTTC,CASSYSSEGARYGYTF
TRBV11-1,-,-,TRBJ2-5,TGTGCCAGCAGCTTAGTTTTTACTAGTGCGGAGACCCAGTACTTC,CASSLVFTSAETQYF
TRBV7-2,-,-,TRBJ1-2,TGTGCCAGCAGCTCGGCAGGCTTCGGTGGCTACACCTTC,CASSSAGFGGYTF
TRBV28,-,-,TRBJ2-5,TGTGCCAGCAGTAATGGGGGTCAAGAGACCCAGTACTTC,CASSNGGQETQYF
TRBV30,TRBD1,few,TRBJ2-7,TGTGCCTGGGGACTTACCGGGACAGGGAGGGACGAGCAGTACTTC,CAWGLTGTGRDEQYF
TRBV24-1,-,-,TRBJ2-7,TGTGCCACCAGTGTTGGGGCCGGCGAGCAGTACTTC,CATSVGAGEQYF
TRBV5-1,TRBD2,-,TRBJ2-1,TGCGCCAGCAGCTTGGCGGGGGGTTCGAAATACAATGAGCAGTTCTTC,CASSLAGGSKYNEQFF
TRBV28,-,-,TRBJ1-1,TGTGCCAGCAGTTTGGCCACTGAAGCTTTCTTT,CASSLATEAFF
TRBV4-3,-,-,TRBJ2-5,TGCGCCAGCAGCCCCCGGGACACCGAAGAGACCCAGTACTTC,CASSPRDTEETQYF
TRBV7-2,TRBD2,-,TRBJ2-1,TGTGCCAGCTCCCTAGCGGGACCAAACAATGAGCAGTTCTTC,CASSLAGPNNEQFF
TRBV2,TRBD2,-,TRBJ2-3,TGTGCCAGCGGGCGGGAGTACACAGATACGCAGTATTTT,CASGREYTDTQYF